This T cell receptor (beta chain) was found in a study of blood T cells in healthy people across ages. Germline loops: CDR1 SNHLY, CDR2 FYNNEI. The CDR3 has 15 residues. V shed 6 bases, J shed 8 bases, and the junction held 12 bases outside the gene matches. Next came a second PCR, run for about 7 to 12 cycles, which used a sample-barcoded 5' primer along with a J-beta primer mix. TCRdb recomputed calls from the 5' RACE reads with MiXCR, one row per CDR3 protein. The table shows 650,000 to 1,000,000 distinct CDR3 sequences, with 35% to 60% occurring only once. V is TRBV2 and J is TRBJ1-4; TRBD1 agrees at 7 bases. The receptor's source is a man older than 75 in good health. The specimen was blood. In nucleotides, the CDR3 is TGTGCCAGCAGCGCCCGGACAGGTTGGAAAGAAAAACTGTTTTTT. Its protein product is CASSARTGWKEKLFF.